This TCR beta chain was captured in a study of cytomegalovirus exposure and HLA in healthy donors (dated by TCRdb to about 2017). Some background on the complete study: An earlier analysis of 587 of the donors reported approximately 260 Gb of sequence data and around 110 million unique TCR beta sequences obtained from about 180 million T cells. Approximately 300 gigabases of sequencing data and roughly 80 million unique TCR sequences made up an early release that covered 500 to 650 HLA-typed donors. Of the roughly 400 genotyped donors, approximately 82% fell in the genetic ancestry cluster associated with self-reported Caucasian donors. The study aimed to test whether cataloging public T cell receptors could reveal signatures of past pathogen exposure. The study profiled the T cell repertoires of fewer than 850 subjects by immunosequencing and related them to cytomegalovirus serostatus. In addition to the first cohort of 650 to 750 subjects, a separate validation cohort of 120 different subjects was used. To predict cytomegalovirus infection status, the study combined high-throughput TCR immunosequencing, statistical association of individual TCRs with disease status, and machine learning. In a later analysis, previously published TCR beta repertoires from 550 to 700 donors were re-analyzed and high-resolution HLA genotyping was added so that TCR occurrence patterns could be studied. The later analysis used no new phenotypic data to find candidate immune exposures, relying instead on TCR beta sequences and their occurrence across donors. In an earlier analysis of 550 to 700 of the donors, high-throughput TCR beta sequencing was used to judge whether each TCR beta V gene segment behaved as functional or pseudogenic. Donor age, sex, ethnicity and CMV serostatus were collected together with the repertoire data. A later genetic analysis used genome-wide SNP genotypes for about 65% of the 666 donors, treating that subset as a discovery cohort. All discovery cohort repertoires had been generated on a single sequencing platform. HLA typing covered class I and class II loci at four-digit resolution. The number of typed donors differed by locus: 629-630 for A, B, C, DRB1 and DQB1; approximately 540 for DQA1; about 600 for DPA1; and 400 to 480 for DPB1. A few DR-DQ haplotypes were treated as single units for association and clustering because of strong linkage in the cohort. Among a few hundred genotyped donors of the cohort, an average of approximately 230,000 unique TCR beta nucleotide sequences were sequenced per donor, approximately 20% of them non-productive.

Receptor libraries were prepared by the immunoSEQ multiplex PCR assay. For the multiplex PCR, a mixture combining 60 forward primers for TCR Vbeta segments and 13 reverse primers for TCR Jbeta segments was used. The CDR3 region of rearranged TCR beta genes was amplified from genomic DNA with a multiplex PCR assay. The Illumina HiSeq System was used to sequence the amplified TCR beta libraries as 87-base-pair reads. The paper's data handling went like this. A later analysis counted about 80 million unique TCR beta chains across the 666 repertoires, and around 12 million of these chains were shared by at least two donors. A nearest-neighbor algorithm error-corrected the raw reads and collapsed the reads into unique sequences, merging closely related sequences to remove PCR and sequencing errors. CDR3 sequences were aligned to IMGT reference sequences to assign V, D and J gene segments. For a sequence to be retained, a match of at least six nucleotides to both a V gene segment and a J gene segment was required. Rearrangements were classified as productive when the CDR3 lacked stop codons and remained in frame with V and J, and all other rearrangements were classified as non-productive. Following IMGT convention, CDR3 was defined as the stretch from the second conserved V-encoded cysteine to the conserved J-encoded phenylalanine. The earlier analysis of about 560 of the donors excluded any sequence lacking an unambiguous match to a single V gene segment. In an earlier analysis of some 590 of the donors, a V segment was called functional when productive rearrangements were above 56.7%, and segregating when the standard deviation between donors exceeded 5%. A statistical classification framework was developed to diagnose cytomegalovirus status using the catalog of TCR beta chain sequences. V and J gene assignment, in a later analysis, came from comparing TCR nucleotide sequences with IMGT/GENE-DB human TR gene sequences. A later analysis assigned CDR3 sequences and most-parsimonious VDJ recombination scenarios with the TCRdist pipeline. In a later analysis, each TCR beta chain was defined by its CDR3 amino acid sequence together with its V-gene family, and reads without a unique V-gene family were excluded. In a later analysis, 550 to 650 highly shared, low-generation-probability nucleotide sequences were removed to address suspected cross-contamination and a sequencing artifact. In a later analysis, a clonal expansion index was calculated for each public chain from normalized within-repertoire ranks of inferred template counts. In a later analysis, generation probabilities were computed using a VDJ recombination model fitted to out-of-frame rearrangements, and the results were checked against IGoR. In a later analysis, TCR-TCR, TCR-HLA and TCR-CMV co-occurrence was scored with hypergeometric tests, and a repertoire-size bias correction was applied to TCR pairs. False discovery rates were estimated in a later analysis by permuting HLA or CMV assignments 20 times. A later analysis grouped co-occurring TCRs with DBSCAN, adding TCRdist sequence similarity when clustering within HLA-allele-positive subsets. Co-occurrence clustering excluded repertoires with fewer than 30,000 or more than 120,000 public chains, plus five with anomalous nucleotide sharing. TCRdb took this table from immuneACCESS and kept in-frame rearrangements with V and J called. Such tables lack part of the clones; where checked against another copy, unresolved V genes explain under half of the gap, and the rest is unexplained. The V and J calls and clone size come from that table; D and trimming were worked out from the DNA. The sample profile shows around 99,000 clones; less than 80% of them were found once. The top ten clones comprise 7.7% of the sample.

General study outcomes and caveats: At a false discovery rate of 0.05, a later analysis linked fewer than 20,000 TCR beta sequences to specific HLA alleles. It was suggested by the authors that the approach could potentially be generalized to other disease states and immunological phenotypes. Strong co-occurrence of HLA alleles, especially DR and DQ, made assigning TCR associations to individual alleles difficult. A later analysis reported that several top co-occurrence clusters appeared linked to parvovirus B19, influenza, CMV and Epstein-Barr virus. Immune exposure information for the cohort was limited to CMV serostatus. A later analysis found that most CMV-associated TCR beta chains appeared HLA-restricted, with HLA associations seemingly driven largely by CMV exposure. Correlated functional status among segregating V segments might reflect linkage disequilibrium, but an unknown experimental factor could not be ruled out. A total of about 150 TCR beta chains were listed by the study as associated with cytomegalovirus. Roughly uniform sequencing depth across donors was assumed in presence/absence analyses, although this assumption may not hold. A cluster of highly shared sequence variants was judged likely to represent a technical artifact of the sequencing pipeline. An association between a missense DCLRE1C variant and V-gene and J-gene trimming of TCR beta chains was found in a later genetic analysis and replicated in an independent cohort. Some IMGT-functional V segments, including TRBV6-2 and TRBV6-3, could not be told apart with the 87-base-pair reads, so those segments were excluded. Because counts were too low, roughly 16 rarely observed V segments, including chromosome 9 orphons, were excluded from the earlier analysis of 587 of the donors. Three of the identified cytomegalovirus-associated TCR beta chains were confirmed in vitro to be specific for cytomegalovirus antigens. Compared with the roughly 600-donor mean, donors in an Asian-associated ancestry cluster had fewer N-insertions in productive TCRs, according to a later genetic analysis. Most TCR sequences were seen in very few donors, while some public TCRs were found in many individuals. A further reported finding was that TCR beta sequences accurately predicted the HLA-A and HLA-B alleles for most subjects in the first cohort. A later analysis found that HLA-associated TCR beta chains were more clonally expanded and had lower generation probabilities than equally common non-associated chains. Broadly in line with IMGT annotations, most TCR beta V segments showed up in productive rearrangements about 90% or about 30% of the time in an earlier analysis of around 550 of the donors. In a later analysis, TCR association rates were found to vary across HLA loci, with the most associated TCRs seen for DRB1 alleles and the fewest for HLA-C alleles. Because HLA typing was unavailable for some donors at each locus, only the typed subset was used in association tests. In this cohort, only TCR beta chains were sequenced, and detectable features were limited by the absence of alpha or paired-chain data. Cytomegalovirus status was reported to be diagnosed by the classifier with high specificity and sensitivity in both the original and validation cohorts.

Relative to germline, V is 5 bases shorter and J is 4 bases shorter, with 17 bases between their ends. The CDR1 and CDR2 encoded by the germline V gene are SGHTA and FQGTGA. From the cysteine up to the phenylalanine, the CDR3 has a length of 15 residues. Only the CDR3 DNA is retained, 45 bases long and in frame from the first base. The cohort consisted of 600 to 750 healthy bone marrow donors. At the time of sampling, all cohort members were nominally healthy, though unrecorded immune exposures were likely present. The donor tested CMV seropositive, placing the donor among the 250 to 350 seropositive members of the cohort. Each donor provided a peripheral blood sample, and peripheral blood mononuclear cells were used for TCR beta sequencing. Genomic DNA extraction from the blood cell samples was performed with the Qiagen DNeasy Blood Extraction Kit. Points on this clone: Its antigen is not yet known. Base qualities are not recorded, but no much larger clone differs from it by a single base.

Sequenced material: PBMCs. In this chain, TRBV7-3 is recombined with TRBJ2-5, with TRBD1 as a weak D call on 6 bases. This TCR was sampled from a woman between 50 and 59 years old in good health and CMV-seropositive. The CDR3 protein: CASSPGGKGGETQYF. The DNA sequence follows: TGTGCCAGCAGCCCTGGTGGGAAAGGGGGAGAGACCCAGTACTTC.